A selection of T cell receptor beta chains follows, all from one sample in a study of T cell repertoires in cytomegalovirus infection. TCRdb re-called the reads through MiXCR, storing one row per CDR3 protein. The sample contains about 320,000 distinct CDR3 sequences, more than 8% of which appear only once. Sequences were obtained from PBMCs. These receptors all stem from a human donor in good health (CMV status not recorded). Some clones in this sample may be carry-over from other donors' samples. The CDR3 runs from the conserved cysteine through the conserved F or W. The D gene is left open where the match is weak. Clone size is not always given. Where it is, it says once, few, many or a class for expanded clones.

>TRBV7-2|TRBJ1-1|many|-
CASSRAPEAFF
TGTGCCAGCAGTAGGGCCCCTGAAGCTTTCTTT
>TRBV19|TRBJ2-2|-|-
CASSMMGVGTGELFF
TGTGCCAGTAGTATGATGGGGGTCGGCACCGGGGAGCTGTTTTTT
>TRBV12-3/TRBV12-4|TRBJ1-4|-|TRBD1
CASSLGQGREKLFF
TGTGCCAGCAGTTTAGGACAGGGTAGAGAAAAACTGTTTTTT
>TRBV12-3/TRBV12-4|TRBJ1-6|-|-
CASRLNSNSPLHF
TGTGCCAGCAGACTTAACTCTAATTCACCCCTCCACTTT
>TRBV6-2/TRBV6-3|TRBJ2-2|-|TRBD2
CALQAGEHTGELFF
TGTGCCCTACAAGCGGGGGAGCACACCGGGGAGCTGTTTTTT
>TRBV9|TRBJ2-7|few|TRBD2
CASSVGLAGNLYEQYF
TGTGCCAGCAGCGTAGGACTAGCGGGTAATCTGTACGAGCAGTACTTC
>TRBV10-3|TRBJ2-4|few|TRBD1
CAIRGQGADIQYF
TGTGCCATCAGGGGACAGGGCGCGGACATTCAGTACTTC
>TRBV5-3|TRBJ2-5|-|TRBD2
CASSNPGLAGNQETQYF
TGTGCCAGCAGCAACCCGGGACTAGCGGGGAACCAAGAGACCCAGTACTTC
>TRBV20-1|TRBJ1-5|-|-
CSAREAIPNQPQHF
TGCAGTGCTAGAGAGGCCATCCCCAATCAGCCCCAGCATTTT
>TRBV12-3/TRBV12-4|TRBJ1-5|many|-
CASSARSSNQPQHF
TGTGCCAGCAGTGCCAGGAGTAGCAATCAGCCCCAGCATTTT
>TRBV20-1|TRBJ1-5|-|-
CSASVGRGPYSNQPQHF
TGCAGTGCTTCCGTGGGCAGGGGTCCTTATAGCAATCAGCCCCAGCATTTT
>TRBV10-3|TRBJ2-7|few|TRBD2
CAISSTSFHEQYF
TGTGCCATCAGTTCGACTAGCTTCCACGAGCAGTACTTC
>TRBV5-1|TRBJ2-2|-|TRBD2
CASSLSLAGINTGELFF
TGCGCCAGCAGCTTATCCTTAGCGGGGATAAACACCGGGGAGCTGTTTTTT
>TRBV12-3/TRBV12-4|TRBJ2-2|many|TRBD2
CASSTPRLSGGAGTGELFF
TGTGCCAGCAGCACCCCGCGGCTTAGCGGGGGGGCGGGCACCGGGGAGCTGTTTTTT
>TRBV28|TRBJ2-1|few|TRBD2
CASSYGTSGFGEQFF
TGTGCCAGCAGTTATGGGACTAGCGGCTTTGGGGAGCAGTTCTTC
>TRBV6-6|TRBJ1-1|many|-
CASSYSKALNTEAFF
TGTGCCAGCAGTTACTCGAAGGCCCTGAACACTGAAGCTTTCTTT
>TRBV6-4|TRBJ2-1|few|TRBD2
CASSDSTSGGSRFF
TGTGCCAGCAGTGACTCAACTAGCGGGGGGAGCCGGTTCTTC
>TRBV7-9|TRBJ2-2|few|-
CASSSSSSTGELFF
TGTGCCAGCAGCTCTAGTAGTTCTACCGGGGAGCTGTTTTTT
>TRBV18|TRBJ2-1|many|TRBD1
CASLQGASYNEQFF
TGTGCCAGCTTACAGGGGGCGTCCTACAATGAGCAGTTCTTC
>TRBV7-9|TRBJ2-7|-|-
CASSPRVGLSYEQYF
TGTGCCAGCAGCCCCCGCGTAGGCCTGTCTTACGAGCAGTACTTC
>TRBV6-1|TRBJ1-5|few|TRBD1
CASSDRPRDRLNQPQHF
TGTGCCAGCAGTGACCGCCCCCGGGACAGATTGAATCAGCCCCAGCATTTT
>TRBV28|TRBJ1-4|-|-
CASRDPYSEKLFF
TGTGCCAGCAGGGATCCTTATTCGGAAAAACTGTTTTTT
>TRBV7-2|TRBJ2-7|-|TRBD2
CASSSKGLAGGSTTYEQYF
TGTGCCAGCAGCTCTAAGGGACTAGCGGGAGGGAGTACTACCTACGAGCAGTACTTC
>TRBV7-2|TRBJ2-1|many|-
CASSLKNNEQFF
TGTGCCAGCAGCCTGAAGAACAATGAGCAGTTCTTC
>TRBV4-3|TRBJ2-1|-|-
CASSQGALGTNEQFF
TGCGCCAGCAGCCAAGGAGCGTTAGGTACCAATGAGCAGTTCTTC
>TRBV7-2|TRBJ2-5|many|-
CASSFAPVETQYF
TGTGCCAGCAGCTTCGCCCCGGTGGAGACCCAGTACTTC
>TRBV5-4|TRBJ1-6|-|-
CASRSPGGRDSPLHF
TGTGCCAGCAGAAGTCCAGGAGGCCGGGATTCACCCCTCCACTTT
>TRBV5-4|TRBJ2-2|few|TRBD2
CASSPGTSRTGELFF
TGTGCCAGCAGCCCCGGGACTAGCCGCACCGGGGAGCTGTTTTTT
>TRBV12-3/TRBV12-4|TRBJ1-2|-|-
CASSLVGSGDGYTF
TGTGCCAGCAGTTTAGTCGGGTCTGGGGATGGCTACACCTTC
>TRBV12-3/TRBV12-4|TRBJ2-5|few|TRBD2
CASSLSSGRQGETQYF
TGTGCCAGCAGTCTGTCTAGCGGGAGACAGGGAGAGACCCAGTACTTC
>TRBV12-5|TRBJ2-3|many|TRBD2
CASGQRGNGDTQYF
TGTGCTAGTGGTCAGCGGGGGAACGGCGATACGCAGTATTTT
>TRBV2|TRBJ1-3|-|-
CASEGGSNTIYF
TGTGCCAGCGAGGGGGGGAGCAACACCATATATTTT
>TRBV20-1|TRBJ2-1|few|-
CSARDDSYSYNEQFF
TGCAGTGCTAGAGATGACAGCTACTCCTACAATGAGCAGTTCTTC
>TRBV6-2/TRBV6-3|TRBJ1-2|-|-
CASRLGDGNYGYTF
TGTGCCAGCAGGCTAGGGGACGGAAACTATGGCTACACCTTC
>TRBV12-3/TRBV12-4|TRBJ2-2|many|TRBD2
CASSFFSGSTGELFF
TGTGCCAGCAGTTTTTTTAGCGGGAGCACCGGGGAGCTGTTTTTT
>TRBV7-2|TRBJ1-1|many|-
CASSIDRMNTEAFF
TGTGCCAGCAGCATCGACAGGATGAACACTGAAGCTTTCTTT
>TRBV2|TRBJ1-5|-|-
CASSALVGNQPQHF
TGTGCCAGCAGTGCTTTAGTGGGCAATCAGCCCCAGCATTTT
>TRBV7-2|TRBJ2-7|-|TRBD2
CASSFGLAINHEQYF
TGTGCCAGCAGCTTCGGACTAGCCATCAATCACGAGCAGTACTTC
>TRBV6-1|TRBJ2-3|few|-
CASSEQGLAQYF
TGTGCCAGCAGTGAACAGGGACTGGCGCAGTATTTT
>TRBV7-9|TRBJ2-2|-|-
CASSPGWRTYRDTGELFF
TGTGCCAGCAGCCCCGGGTGGCGGACATATCGGGACACCGGGGAGCTGTTTTTT
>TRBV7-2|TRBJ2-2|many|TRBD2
CASRLTSFGTGELFF
TGTGCCAGCAGGTTGACTAGCTTCGGCACCGGGGAGCTGTTTTTT
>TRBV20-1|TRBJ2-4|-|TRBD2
CSAHRLAWGKNIQYF
TGCAGTGCTCACCGACTAGCCTGGGGCAAAAACATTCAGTACTTC
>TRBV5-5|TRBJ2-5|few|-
CASSLEGLTQYF
TGTGCCAGCAGCTTGGAGGGTTTGACCCAGTACTTC
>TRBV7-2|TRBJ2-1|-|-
CASSLTRAEPYNEQFF
TGTGCCAGCAGCTTAACTCGGGCTGAGCCCTACAATGAGCAGTTCTTC
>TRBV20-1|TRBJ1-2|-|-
CSARAGDSVEYGYTF
TGCAGTGCTAGAGCCGGTGACAGCGTTGAGTATGGCTACACCTTC
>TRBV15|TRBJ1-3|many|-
CATSRVTGIPSSGNTIYF
TGTGCCACCAGCAGAGTTACAGGGATCCCAAGCTCTGGAAACACCATATATTTT
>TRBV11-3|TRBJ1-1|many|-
CASSLRLGTEAFF
TGTGCCAGCAGCCTTCGGCTGGGCACTGAAGCTTTCTTT
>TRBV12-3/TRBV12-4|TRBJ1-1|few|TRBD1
CASSQQGMNTEAFF
TGTGCCAGCAGTCAACAGGGGATGAACACTGAAGCTTTCTTT